This T cell receptor (beta chain) was obtained from a study of tissue T cells after allogeneic stem cell transplantation (dated by TCRdb to between 2021 and 2024). Context from the whole study: The study profiled TCR beta repertoires in many tissues obtained from research autopsies of patients with and without GVHD, and also in mouse models of GVHD. The human part of the study was a prospective observational study with no blinding and no randomization. Overall results and qualifications from the work: The study did not establish which tissue TCRs were alloreactive or antigen-specific, and some clones may have been host cells that persisted. Within patients, how anatomically similar tissues were was a major factor shaping TCR repertoire composition, regardless of disease or transplant status. In both patients and mice, T cells from blood and spleen picked up only a limited part of the TCR repertoire that was detected in tissues. Not many T cell clones showed up in more than one patient, yet clustering based on motifs uncovered repertoire signatures that were shared across patients in a tissue-specific way. A small and clinically heterogeneous patient cohort was studied, and sampling depth was acknowledged as a limitation.

Explained via the paper, the time point label denotes: mouse harvest day 7 after allogeneic transplant. Each mouse graft consisted of 10^7 T-cell-depleted bone marrow cells plus 10^6 splenic CD5+ T cells and was given by tail vein injection. To model GVHD in mice, a major MHC-mismatch B6 (H2b) into BALB/c (H2d) model was used, and tissues were profiled at day 7 or 14. On day 7 or 14 post-transplant, mouse tissues and retro-orbital blood were harvested with separate sterile tools for each animal, and livers were flushed before harvest. Before genomic DNA was isolated with the DNeasy Blood & Tissue Kit, mouse tissues were minced with razor blades in buffered saline. Library preparation employed the immunoSEQ multiplex PCR assay. Adaptive Biotechnologies performed the TCRbeta CDR3 sequencing at survey depth and reported CDR3 sequences, V/J genes, productive frequency and template counts. TCR beta CDR3 regions were amplified from genomic DNA rather than RNA. On the authors' methods: Jensen-Shannon divergence was used to quantify pairwise repertoire overlap between tissues, with a value of 1 indicating complete divergence and a value of 0 indicating identical repertoires. Tissues were clustered by single-linkage agglomerative hierarchical clustering of pairwise JSD values and displayed as dendrograms. GLIPH2 was applied to all patient samples using simulation_depth 1000, kmer_min_depth 3, and cdr3_length_cutoff 8, and only groups with more than two unique CDR3s were retained. A standardized tissue-overlap score was calculated by extrapolating Jaccard GLIPH-group overlap across patients to a standard repertoire size of 1000 clones. To look at how diversity was associated with clinical or experimental variables, linear mixed-effect models were used, with tissue treated as a fixed effect and individual treated as a random effect. TCRdb carries this immuneACCESS record with in-frame sequences only. Its versions omit some clonotypes, under half of them owing to an unresolved V gene in the studies checked, with the rest unexplained. Clone size and V and J calls were adopted from that table, with D and trimming inferred from the DNA. The sample table shows 7,000 to 7,500 clones, and about 50% are seen once. The ten largest account for under 4% of the sample.

For this clone: Its antigen remains undetermined. This receptor is murine, so its gene names and germline sequences reflect the mouse genome. The read gets to within 1 residue of the CDR3 end, and the germline J gene fills in the rest.

V lost 2 bases and J lost 5 bases; the stretch between them is 12 bases long. Based on the germline V gene (reference sequence), the CDR1 and CDR2 sequences are NSQYPW and LRSPGD. From its cysteine to its phenylalanine, the CDR3 spans 14 amino acids. Only the CDR3 bases that were read are kept: 39 of them, in frame from base 1. This receptor chain uses TRBV1 and TRBJ1-1; TRBD1 is possibly the D segment (5 matching bases). Sequencing input: gut tissue. This receptor was taken from a female BALB/c mouse given C57BL/6 T cells with graft-versus-host disease after an allogeneic hematopoietic cell transplant. The CDR3 protein sequence reads: CTCSARTKNTEVFF. CDR3 bases read: TGCACCTGCAGTGCACGGACAAAAAATACAGAAGTCTTC.